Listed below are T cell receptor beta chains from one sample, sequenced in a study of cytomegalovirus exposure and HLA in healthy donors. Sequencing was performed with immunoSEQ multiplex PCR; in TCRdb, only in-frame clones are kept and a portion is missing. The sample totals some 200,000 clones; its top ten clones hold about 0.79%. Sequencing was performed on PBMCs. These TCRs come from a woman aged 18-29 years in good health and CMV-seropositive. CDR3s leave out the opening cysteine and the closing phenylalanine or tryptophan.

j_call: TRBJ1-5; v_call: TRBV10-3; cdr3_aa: AISEEKGAISRPQH
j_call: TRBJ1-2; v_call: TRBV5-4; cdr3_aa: ASSTPQNYGYT
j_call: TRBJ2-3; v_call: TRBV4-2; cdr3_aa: ASSQVRGGRDTQY
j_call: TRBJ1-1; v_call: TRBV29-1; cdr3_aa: SANFGQGAKL
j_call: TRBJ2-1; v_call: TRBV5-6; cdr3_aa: ASSSWDRPYNEQF
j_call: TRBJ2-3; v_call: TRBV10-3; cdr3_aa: AISDDSGGENTQY
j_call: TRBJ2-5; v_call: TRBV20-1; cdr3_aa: SATLSETQY
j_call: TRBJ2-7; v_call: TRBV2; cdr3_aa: ASSEAGGDYEQY
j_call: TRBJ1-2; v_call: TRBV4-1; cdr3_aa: ASSQVATGYGYT
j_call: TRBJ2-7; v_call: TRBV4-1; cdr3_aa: ASSQGSHSSYEQY
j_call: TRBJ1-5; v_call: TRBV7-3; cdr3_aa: ASSLDRDQPQH
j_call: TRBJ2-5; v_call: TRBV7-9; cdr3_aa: ASSPPPRRGEETQY
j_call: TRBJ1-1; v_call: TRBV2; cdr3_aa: ASLDRDTEAF
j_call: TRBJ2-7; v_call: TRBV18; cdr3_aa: ASSPPEQGVFGEQY
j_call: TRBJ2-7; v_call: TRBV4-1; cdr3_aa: ASSQSRGAIYEQY
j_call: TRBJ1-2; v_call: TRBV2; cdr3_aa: ASKPNYGYT
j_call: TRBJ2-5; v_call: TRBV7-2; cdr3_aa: ASTVGGGKETQY
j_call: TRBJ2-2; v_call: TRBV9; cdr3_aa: ASPGGRTGELF
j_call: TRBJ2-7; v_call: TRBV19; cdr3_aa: ASSPRTLGTGGYEQY
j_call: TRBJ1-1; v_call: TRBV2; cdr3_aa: ASSGQGLGTEAF